The 21 T cell receptor beta chains below all came from one sample that was sequenced in a study of CD8+ T cells in alopecia areata. It was cDNA, reverse transcribed from extracted RNA, that served as the sequencing template. This table comes from immunoSEQ multiplex PCR, and its TCRdb copy is limited to in-frame clones, with some not included. This table has some 190,000 clones, approximately 51% appearing once. Treatment described: oral pan-JAK inhibitor, 5-10 mg twice daily. The specimen was CD8+ T cells sorted from blood, collected at roughly week 53, from a patient treated with tofacitinib. The source of these receptors is a human donor with alopecia areata.

The chain couples TRBV20-1 to TRBJ2-5; D uncertain. This CDR3 region has 11 residues. The germline gives CDR1 DFQATT, CDR2 SNEGSKA (reference sequence). Trimming shortened V by 6 bases and J by 0 bases, and 5 bases separated the two germline ends. The CDR3 coding sequence is TGCAGTGCCAAAAACCAAGAGACCCAGTACTTC. It yields the protein CSAKNQETQYF.

The chain has TRBV7-2 and TRBJ1-6; D is uncertain. The V gene lost 7 bases and the J gene lost 5 bases, with 12 bases spanning the gap. Germline CDR1 reads SGHTA; CDR2 reads FQGNSA. The length of the CDR3 is 14 residues. The CDR3 protein is CASTHRPDNSPLHF. The CDR3 DNA follows: TGTGCCAGCACCCACAGACCCGATAATTCACCCCTCCACTTT.

This clone was detected once. The CDR3 here is CASSLGNSLGTTNVLTF. The CDR3 DNA reads as TGTGCCAGCAGCTTGGGCAATTCCTTGGGGACTACCAACGTCCTGACTTTC. The chain links TRBV5-4 to TRBJ2-6; 7 bases are shared with TRBD2. CDR3 size: 17 residues. J lost 8 bases, V lost 0 bases, and 11 bases had no gene match. Germline V gene sequence: CDR1 SGHNT, CDR2 YYREEE (reference sequence).

The chain combines TRBV7-9 with TRBJ2-7; the match to TRBD1 covers 9 bases. Germline assignment: CDR1 SEHNR and CDR2 FQNEAQ (reference sequence). With V trimmed by 5 bases and J by 3 bases, 8 bases remained unmatched. The CDR3 length is 15 residues. CDR3 nucleotides: TGTGCCAGCAGCATCCCGGACAGGGGCCACTACGAGCAGTACTTC. This gives the protein CASSIPDRGHYEQYF.

The gene calls are TRBV27 and TRBJ2-3; D ambiguous. The CDR3 sequence is 14 residues long. Germline V lookup: CDR1 MNHEY, CDR2 SMNVEV (reference sequence). V lost 6 bases and J 0 bases, leaving 10 bases between the germline ends. CDR3 region: CASRSVGSTDTQYF. Here the CDR3 DNA reads TGTGCCAGCAGATCGGTGGGGAGCACAGATACGCAGTATTTT.

J is TRBJ2-7 and V is TRBV27; 7 bases match TRBD1. There are 13 residues in the CDR3. V lost 6 bases and J lost 4; bases outside the gene matches: 6. CDR1 is MNHEY and CDR2 is SMNVEV in the germline V gene (reference sequence). The CDR3 sequence: CASRVQGMYEQYF. The CDR3 region has the DNA TGTGCCAGCAGAGTACAGGGGATGTACGAGCAGTACTTC.

The rearrangement joins TRBV29-1 to TRBJ1-1; TRBD1 aligns across 7 bases. Germline V gene data show CDR1 as SQVTM and CDR2 as ANQGSEA. The CDR3 is 16 residues long. The ends lost 7 bases at V and 3 bases at J; junction bases unmatched: 17. The CDR3 reads CSGLPRDSGLHTEAFF. CDR3 DNA: TGCAGCGGATTACCGAGGGACAGCGGTCTGCACACTGAAGCTTTCTTT.

V and J are TRBV13 and TRBJ2-2; D is unclear. Germline CDR1 reads PRHDT; CDR2 reads FYEKMQ (reference sequence). This CDR3 spans 15 amino acids. Trimming removed 1 base at V and 0 bases at J, with 6 bases between. The CDR3 sequence: CASSLEEPNTGELFF. The CDR3 coding sequence is TGTGCCAGCAGCTTAGAGGAACCGAACACCGGGGAGCTGTTTTTT.

This rearrangement joins TRBV27 to TRBJ1-6; D call uncertain. Looked up from germline, CDR1 is MNHEY and CDR2 is SMNVEV (reference sequence). This CDR3 comprises 14 residues. Trimming shortened V by 8 bases and J by 3 bases, and 11 bases separated the two germline ends. This CDR3 reads CASRQTGYNSPLHF. The CDR3 nucleotides read TGTGCCAGCCGTCAAACCGGCTATAATTCACCCCTCCACTTT.

This clone was picked up a small number of times. CDR3 in DNA: TGTGCCAGCAGCTTGGTGGACAGGGCTCAAGATACGCAGTATTTT. Translation: CASSLVDRAQDTQYF. V and J are TRBV7-8 and TRBJ2-3, with 8 bases that match TRBD1. Trimming cost V 3 bases and J 5 bases; bases outside gene matches: 7. The CDR3 spans 15 residues. The V gene's germline CDR1 is SGHVS and CDR2 FQNEAQ. Together with reference TRBV7-8 and TRBJ2-3, the CDR3 gives the full variable domain: GAGVSQSPRYKVAKRGQDVALRCDPISGHVSLFWYQQALGQGPEFLTYFQNEAQLDKSGLPSDRFFAERPEGSVSTLKIQRTQQEDSAVYLCASSLVDRAQDTQYFGPGTRLTVL.

This clone has only a few counts. The J gene is TRBJ1-2, the V gene TRBV2; D gene unclear. Germline CDR1 is SNHLY and CDR2 is FYNNEI. The CDR3 contains 15 residues. V was cut by 5 bases and J by 0 bases, with 13 bases left in between. As DNA, the CDR3 is TGTGCCAGCAGTAGCGAGTCGCAAGCTAACTATGGCTACACCTTC. It specifies CASSSESQANYGYTF.

The CDR3 DNA reads as TGTGCCAGCAGCCTAGGGGTAGTTAGCACAGATACGCAGTATTTT. Protein: CASSLGVVSTDTQYF. The J gene is TRBJ2-3, the V gene TRBV7-3; a possible D gene is TRBD1 (5 bases). In germline, CDR1 is SGHTA, CDR2 FQGTGA. V was trimmed by 5 bases and J by 0 bases, leaving 12 bases between them. This CDR3 has 15 amino acids. The full variable domain, rest sourced from reference TRBV7-3 and TRBJ2-3, is GAGVSQTPSNKVTEKGKYVELRCDPISGHTALYWYRQSLGQGPEFLIYFQGTGAADDSGLPNDRFFAVRPEGSVSTLKIQRTERGDSAVYLCASSLGVVSTDTQYFGPGTRLTVL.

The chain has TRBV27 and TRBJ2-3; 7 bases map to TRBD1. This CDR3 is built from 18 residues. CDR1 is MNHEY and CDR2 is SMNVEV in the germline V gene (reference sequence). J was trimmed by 2 bases and V by 5 bases; bases with no gene match: 16. The CDR3 nucleotides read TGTGCCAGCAGTCCTTCCCCGGGGACAGCAACATTCACAGATACGCAGTATTTT. Translated, it gives CASSPSPGTATFTDTQYF.

This chain connects TRBV4-1 to TRBJ1-2; D may be TRBD1 (5 bases). There are 16 residues in the CDR3. V was shortened by 1 base and J by 4 bases, with 16 bases between the two germline ends. Germline V lookup: CDR1 MGHRA, CDR2 YSYEKL. The CDR3, as DNA: TGCGCCAGCAGCCAAGTAGGGACCGAGAGAGGCTATGGCTACACCTTC. Translating it yields CASSQVGTERGYGYTF.

V usage is TRBV2 and J usage is TRBJ1-2; D unresolved. The CDR3 spans 13 residues. V lost 6 bases to trimming and J lost 1 base, with 9 bases between them. Germline V gene lookup returns CDR1 SNHLY and CDR2 FYNNEI. The CDR3 nucleotides read TGTGCCAGCAGCGGCTCTATTAACTATGGCTACACCTTC. Its translation: CASSGSINYGYTF.

The chain has TRBV9 and TRBJ1-3; no reliable D call. Germline V gene data show CDR1 as SGDLS and CDR2 as YYNGEE. Trimming left V 7 bases short and J 0 bases short, with 8 bases between. This CDR3 comprises 13 residues. CDR3 loop: CASGSISGNTIYF. Written as DNA, the CDR3 is TGTGCCAGCGGGTCCATCTCTGGAAACACCATATATTTT.

The chain employs TRBV25-1 and TRBJ2-1; no clear D gene. Per germline, CDR1 MGHDK and CDR2 SYGVNS. This CDR3 spans 16 amino acids. The V and J ends lost 3 bases and 6 bases respectively, with 18 bases between them. In DNA, the CDR3 is TGTGCCAGCAGTGACGGTGGCCCCCCGGTTTTCAATGAGCAGTTCTTC. Translating it yields CASSDGGPPVFNEQFF.

This clone has just a few counts. V is TRBV30 and J is TRBJ2-7; D is undetermined. The ends were cut back, 2 bases at V and 7 bases at J, with 18 bases in the middle. This CDR3 comprises 14 residues. Germline lookup yields CDR1 GTSNPN and CDR2 SVGIG (reference sequence). The CDR3 DNA follows: TGTGCCTGGAGTTGGGATGCCTTTATGGAGGAGCAGTACTTC. This gives the protein CAWSWDAFMEEQYF.

This clone was picked up a small number of times. The V gene is TRBV13, the J gene TRBJ2-5; D call uncertain. The CDR3 runs to 14 residues. Trimming took 4 bases from V and 1 from J, leaving 10 bases between them. CDR1 and CDR2 (germline): PRHDT, FYEKMQ (reference sequence). As DNA, the CDR3 is TGTGCCAGCAGCTCCCGCGGTCCCCAAGAGACCCAGTACTTC. This encodes CASSSRGPQETQYF.

This clone was observed a single time. The chain has TRBV6-5 and TRBJ2-5; TRBD1 matches at 11 bases. Germline lookup yields CDR1 MNHEY and CDR2 SVGAGI. The junction had 4 bases not matched to a gene; V was cut back by 5 bases and J by 2 bases. This CDR3 has 15 residues. The CDR3 nucleotides are TGTGCCAGCAGTACGGACAGGGGGCGGCAAGAGACCCAGTACTTC. This encodes CASSTDRGRQETQYF.

Only a few counts were recorded for this clone. V usage is TRBV6-5 and J usage is TRBJ2-3; the D is unclear. CDR1 is MNHEY, CDR2 SVGAGI, per germline. Between the trimmed V and J ends, which lost 2 bases and 2 bases, there was a span of 11 bases. The CDR3 covers 15 residues. CDR3 DNA: TGTGCCAGCAGTTACGGGGTAGAGCTCACAGATACGCAGTATTTT. It codes for CASSYGVELTDTQYF.